Presented here are 14 T cell receptor beta chains from one specimen sequenced in a study of blood T cell repertoires in COVID-19 (dated by TCRdb to the early 2020s). The library was built by means of the immunoSEQ multiplex PCR assay. TCRdb took this table from immuneACCESS and kept in-frame rearrangements with V and J called. Such tables lack part of the clones; where checked against another copy, unresolved V genes explain under half of the gap, and the rest is unexplained. The table for this sample lists 150,000 or so clones; over 75% of them were counted only once. In total, the top ten clones hold over 12% of the sample. The sample was peripheral blood. These receptors all stem from a woman aged 40 to 49 with acute or convalescent COVID-19.

This clone was seen only once. The rearrangement uses TRBV25-1 and TRBJ2-1, with TRBD1 matching over 8 bases. This CDR3 comprises 16 residues. V was pared by 1 base and J by 7 bases, with 9 bases of the junction left unmatched. The V gene's germline CDR1 is MGHDK and CDR2 SYGVNS. Here the CDR3 DNA reads TGTGCCAGCAGTGAATTCAACAGGGGGGTAGATAATGAGCAGTTCTTC. Amino acids: CASSEFNRGVDNEQFF.

V is TRBV7-9 and J is TRBJ1-2; no reliable D call. V gave up 4 bases and J gave up 0 bases, with 12 bases separating them. Germline CDR1 is SEHNR and CDR2 is FQNEAQ (reference sequence). There are 15 residues in the CDR3. CDR3 DNA: TGTGCCAGCAGCTCCGAGTCATTAGCTAACTATGGCTACACCTTC. It codes for CASSSESLANYGYTF. Supplemented by reference TRBV7-9 and TRBJ1-2, the full variable domain reads DTGVSQNPRHKITKRGQNVTFRCDPISEHNRLYWYRQTLGQGPEFLTYFQNEAQLEKSRLLSDRFSAERPKGSFSTLEIQRTEQGDSAMYLCASSSESLANYGYTFGSGTRLTVV.

The chain couples TRBV5-6 to TRBJ1-5; 8 nucleotides line up with TRBD1. Germline CDR1 reads SGHDT; CDR2 reads YYEEEE. CDR3 size: 16 residues. Germline trimming cut 1 base from V and 6 bases from J; bases unmatched to any gene: 9. CDR3 residues: CASSLFAGQGSQPQHF. As DNA, the CDR3 is TGTGCCAGCAGCTTGTTTGCCGGACAGGGAAGTCAGCCCCAGCATTTT.

This clone was seen just once. The CDR3 nucleotides read TGTGCCAGCAGCCCCGAGGACAGGGGGGTAGACGAGCAGTACTTC. It specifies CASSPEDRGVDEQYF. The chain couples TRBV13 to TRBJ2-7; TRBD1 agrees at 10 bases. Germline values: CDR1 PRHDT, CDR2 FYEKMQ (reference sequence). The trim removed 5 bases at V and 5 bases at J, leaving 9 bases unmatched. The CDR3 consists of 15 residues.

V is TRBV28 and J is TRBJ1-1; D is uncertain. CDR3 length equals 13 residues. The germline CDR1 and CDR2 sequences are MDHEN and SYDVKM. Deletions cut 3 bases from V and 5 bases from J, with 10 bases between. In DNA, the CDR3 is TGTGCCAGCAGTTTCGGTGGGCTTACTGAAGCTTTCTTT. Translation gives CASSFGGLTEAFF.

This rearrangement joins TRBV10-1 to TRBJ2-2; 7 bases agree with TRBD1. This CDR3 contains 17 residues. The trim removed 4 bases at V and 1 base at J, leaving 9 bases unmatched. The germline gives CDR1 WNHNN, CDR2 SYGVQD (reference sequence). Here the CDR3 reads CASSGNAGTVNTGELFF. CDR3 DNA sequence: TGCGCCAGCAGTGGAAATGCCGGGACAGTGAACACCGGGGAGCTGTTTTTT.

The rearrangement joins TRBV11-1 to TRBJ2-1; D gene uncertain. Looked up from germline, CDR1 is SGHAT and CDR2 is FQDESV (reference sequence). The germline V and J ends were trimmed by 7 bases and 1 base, with 11 bases remaining between them. The CDR3 consists of 14 residues. The CDR3 loop reads CASTPRRSYNEQFF. CDR3 DNA sequence: TGTGCCAGCACCCCGAGGCGGTCCTACAATGAGCAGTTCTTC.

The V and J genes are TRBV11-3 and TRBJ2-7; 12 bases fit TRBD2. Germline CDR1 and CDR2: SGHNT and YENEEA. The CDR3 runs 17 residues. With V trimmed by 2 bases and J by 5 bases, 10 bases remained unmatched. The CDR3 loop reads CASSLLGGLAGMNEQYF. CDR3 DNA sequence: TGTGCCAGCAGCTTATTGGGAGGACTAGCGGGGATGAACGAGCAGTACTTC.

The genes are TRBV30 and TRBJ1-4; D is ambiguous. The germline V gene has CDR1 GTSNPN and CDR2 SVGIG (reference sequence). This CDR3 has 13 amino acids. V was shortened by 6 bases and J by 5 bases, with 13 bases between the two germline ends. The CDR3 DNA reads as TGTGCCTGTGACTTCTTGAGGAATGAAAAACTGTTTTTT. It translates to CACDFLRNEKLFF.

The V and J genes are TRBV30 and TRBJ1-2; 9 nucleotides line up with TRBD1. V was pared by 2 bases and J by 8 bases, with 6 bases of the junction left unmatched. Germline lookup yields CDR1 GTSNPN and CDR2 SVGIG (reference sequence). The CDR3 loop spans 13 amino acids. The CDR3 region is CAWSPQGARGYTF. CDR3 DNA sequence: TGTGCCTGGAGTCCACAGGGGGCGCGAGGCTACACCTTC.

V and J are TRBV29-1 and TRBJ2-1, with TRBD2 as a possible D gene (6 bases). The V end was cut by 6 bases, the J end by 5 bases, with 23 bases between. The germline V gene encodes CDR1 SQVTM and CDR2 ANQGSEA. This CDR3 is built from 16 residues. The DNA for the CDR3 is TGCAGCGTCTGGGGTGCGGGGCCGATAGGAAACAATGAGCAGTTCTTC. This encodes CSVWGAGPIGNNEQFF.

This chain joins TRBV7-8 and TRBJ2-7; the D gene is possibly TRBD2 (5 bases). Trimming pared 3 bases from V and 4 bases from J, leaving 19 bases between. Germline-derived CDR1 and CDR2 are SGHVS and FQNEAQ. There are 16 residues in the CDR3. The CDR3 nucleotides read TGTGCCAGCAGCTTTGGCCAAGGCCCTCGGGGTTACGAGCAGTACTTC. Its translation: CASSFGQGPRGYEQYF. Drawing the rest from reference TRBV7-8 and TRBJ2-7, the complete variable domain is GAGVSQSPRYKVAKRGQDVALRCDPISGHVSLFWYQQALGQGPEFLTYFQNEAQLDKSGLPSDRFFAERPEGSVSTLKIQRTQQEDSAVYLCASSFGQGPRGYEQYFGPGTRLTVT.

The chain combines TRBV7-9 with TRBJ2-7; D call uncertain. CDR1 and CDR2 (germline): SEHNR, FQNEAQ (reference sequence). V was cut by 5 bases and J by 1 base, with 6 bases left in between. CDR3 size: 12 residues. The CDR3 sequence is CASSPFSYEQYF. CDR3 nucleotide sequence: TGTGCCAGCAGCCCCTTTTCCTACGAGCAGTACTTC. The full variable domain, completed using reference TRBV7-9 and TRBJ2-7, is DTGVSQNPRHKITKRGQNVTFRCDPISEHNRLYWYRQTLGQGPEFLTYFQNEAQLEKSRLLSDRFSAERPKGSFSTLEIQRTEQGDSAMYLCASSPFSYEQYFGPGTRLTVT.

CDR3 in DNA: TGTGCCAGCAGCTTTAGCGGTAGCTCCTACAATGAGCAGTTCTTC. Its translation is CASSFSGSSYNEQFF. This chain connects TRBV5-4 to TRBJ2-1; TRBD2 is a possible D gene (6 bases). Germline-derived CDR1 and CDR2 are SGHNT and YYREEE (reference sequence). The CDR3 runs 15 residues. V lost 2 bases and J 0 bases, leaving 9 bases between the germline ends.